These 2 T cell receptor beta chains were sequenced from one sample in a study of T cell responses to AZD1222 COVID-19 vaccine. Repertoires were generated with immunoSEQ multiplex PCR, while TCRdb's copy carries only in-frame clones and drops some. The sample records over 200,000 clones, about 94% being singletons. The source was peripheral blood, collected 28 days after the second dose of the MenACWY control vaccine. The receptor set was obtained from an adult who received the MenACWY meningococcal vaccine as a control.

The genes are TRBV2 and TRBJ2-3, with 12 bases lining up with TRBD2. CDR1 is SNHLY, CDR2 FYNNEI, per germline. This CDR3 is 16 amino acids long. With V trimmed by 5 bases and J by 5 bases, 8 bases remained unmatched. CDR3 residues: CASSLAGGILGDTQYF. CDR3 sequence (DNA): TGTGCCAGCAGTCTAGCGGGGGGGATCCTTGGAGATACGCAGTATTTT.

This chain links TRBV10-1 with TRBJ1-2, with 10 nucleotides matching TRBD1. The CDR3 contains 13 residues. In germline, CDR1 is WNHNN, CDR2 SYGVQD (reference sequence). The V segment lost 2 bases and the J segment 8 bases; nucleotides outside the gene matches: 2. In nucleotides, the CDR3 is TGCGCCAGCAGTGAGGACAGGGGGCTAGGCTACACCTTC. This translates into CASSEDRGLGYTF.